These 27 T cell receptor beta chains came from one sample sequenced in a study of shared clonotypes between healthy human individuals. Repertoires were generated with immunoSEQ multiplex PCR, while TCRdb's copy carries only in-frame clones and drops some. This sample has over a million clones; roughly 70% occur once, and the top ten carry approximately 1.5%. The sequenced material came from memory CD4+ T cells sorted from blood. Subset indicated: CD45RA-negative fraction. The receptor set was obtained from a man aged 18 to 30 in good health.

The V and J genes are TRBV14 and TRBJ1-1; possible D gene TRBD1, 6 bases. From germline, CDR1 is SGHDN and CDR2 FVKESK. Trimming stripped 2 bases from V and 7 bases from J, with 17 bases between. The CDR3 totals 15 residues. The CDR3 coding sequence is TGTGCCAGCAGCCAAAATGGGGCCGGGACAAATGAAGCTTTCTTT. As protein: CASSQNGAGTNEAFF.

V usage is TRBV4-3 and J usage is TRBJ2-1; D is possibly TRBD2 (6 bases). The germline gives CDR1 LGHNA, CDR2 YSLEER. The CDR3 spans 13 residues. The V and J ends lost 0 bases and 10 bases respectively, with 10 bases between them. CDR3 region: CASSQEGLAEQFF. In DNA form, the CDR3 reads TGCGCCAGCAGCCAAGAGGGCCTAGCGGAGCAGTTCTTC.

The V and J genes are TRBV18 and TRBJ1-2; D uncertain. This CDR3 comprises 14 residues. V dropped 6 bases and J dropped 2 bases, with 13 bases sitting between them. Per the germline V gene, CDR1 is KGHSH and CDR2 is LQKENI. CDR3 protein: CASSAAERNYGYTF. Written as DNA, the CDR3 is TGTGCCAGCTCCGCGGCCGAGAGAAACTATGGCTACACCTTC.

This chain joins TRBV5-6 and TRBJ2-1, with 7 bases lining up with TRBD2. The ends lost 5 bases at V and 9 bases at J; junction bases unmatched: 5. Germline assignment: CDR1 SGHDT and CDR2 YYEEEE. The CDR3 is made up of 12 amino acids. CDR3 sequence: CASSLAVGEQFF. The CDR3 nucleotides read TGTGCCAGCAGTCTAGCGGTAGGTGAGCAGTTCTTC.

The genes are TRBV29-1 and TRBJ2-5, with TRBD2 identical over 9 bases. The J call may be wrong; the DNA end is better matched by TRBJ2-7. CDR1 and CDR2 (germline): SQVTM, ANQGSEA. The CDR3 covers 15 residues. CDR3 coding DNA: TGCAGCGTTGCCCCGCTCGCGGGGGGGCCAGGCGAGCAGTACTTC. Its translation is CSVAPLAGGPGEQYF.

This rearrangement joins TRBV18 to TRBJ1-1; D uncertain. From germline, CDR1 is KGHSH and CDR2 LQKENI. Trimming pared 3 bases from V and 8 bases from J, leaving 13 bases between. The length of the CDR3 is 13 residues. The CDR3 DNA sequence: TGTGCCAGCTCACCCCCCGGCCCCTGGGAAGCTTTCTTT. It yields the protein CASSPPGPWEAFF.

Here the CDR3 DNA reads TGTGCCAGCAGACCCGGGACAGGTGAAGCTTTCTTT. It is translated as CASRPGTGEAFF. This sequence joins TRBV6-5 and TRBJ1-1, with 8 bases that match TRBD1. V shed 6 bases and J 7 bases; nucleotides not matched to a gene: 4. Germline V gives CDR1 MNHEY, CDR2 SVGAGI. The CDR3 contains 12 residues.

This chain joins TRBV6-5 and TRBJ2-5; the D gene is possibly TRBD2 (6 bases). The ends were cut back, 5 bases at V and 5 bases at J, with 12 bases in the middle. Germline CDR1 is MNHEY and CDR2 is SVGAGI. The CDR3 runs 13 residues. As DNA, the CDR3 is TGTGCCAGCAGTACCTGGGGGGTGGAGACCCAGTACTTC. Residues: CASSTWGVETQYF.

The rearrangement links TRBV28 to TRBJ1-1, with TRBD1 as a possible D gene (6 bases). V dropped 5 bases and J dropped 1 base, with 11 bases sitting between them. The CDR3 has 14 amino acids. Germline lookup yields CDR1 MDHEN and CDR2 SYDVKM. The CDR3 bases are TGTGCCAGCAGTACACGGACAGCGAACACTGAAGCTTTCTTT. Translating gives CASSTRTANTEAFF. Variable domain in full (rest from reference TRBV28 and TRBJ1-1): DVKVTQSSRYLVKRTGEKVFLECVQDMDHENMFWYRQDPGLGLRLIYFSYDVKMKEKGDIPEGYSVSREKKERFSLILESASTNQTSMYLCASSTRTANTEAFFGQGTRLTVV.

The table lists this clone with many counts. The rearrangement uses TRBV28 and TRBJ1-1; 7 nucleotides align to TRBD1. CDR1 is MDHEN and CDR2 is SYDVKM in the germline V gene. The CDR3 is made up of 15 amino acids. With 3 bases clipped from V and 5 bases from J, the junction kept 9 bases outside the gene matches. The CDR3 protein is CASSFPTGRRTEAFF. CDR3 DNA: TGTGCCAGCAGTTTCCCGACAGGGAGGCGTACTGAAGCTTTCTTT.

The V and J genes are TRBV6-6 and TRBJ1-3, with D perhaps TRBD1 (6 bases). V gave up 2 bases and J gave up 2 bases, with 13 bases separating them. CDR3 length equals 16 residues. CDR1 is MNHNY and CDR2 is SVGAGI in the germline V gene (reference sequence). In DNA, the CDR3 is TGTGCCAGCAGTTACCCGGCGGGGGGCGCTGGAAACACCATATATTTT. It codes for CASSYPAGGAGNTIYF.

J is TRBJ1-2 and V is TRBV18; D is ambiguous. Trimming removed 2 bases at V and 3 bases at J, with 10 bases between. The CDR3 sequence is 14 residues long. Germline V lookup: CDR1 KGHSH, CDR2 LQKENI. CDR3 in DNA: TGTGCCAGCTCACCATTTCCGCGCTACTATGGCTACACCTTC. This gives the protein CASSPFPRYYGYTF.

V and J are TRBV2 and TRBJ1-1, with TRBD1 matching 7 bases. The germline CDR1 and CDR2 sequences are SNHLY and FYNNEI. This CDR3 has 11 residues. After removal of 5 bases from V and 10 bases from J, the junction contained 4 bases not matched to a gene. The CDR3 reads CASSSNRGAFF. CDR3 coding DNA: TGTGCCAGCAGTTCGAACAGGGGAGCTTTCTTT.

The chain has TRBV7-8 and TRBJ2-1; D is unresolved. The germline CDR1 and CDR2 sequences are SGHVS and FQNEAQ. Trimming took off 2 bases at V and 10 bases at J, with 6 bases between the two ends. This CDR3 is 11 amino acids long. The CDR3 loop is CASSLTNEQFF. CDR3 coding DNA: TGTGCCAGCAGCTTAACCAACGAGCAGTTCTTC. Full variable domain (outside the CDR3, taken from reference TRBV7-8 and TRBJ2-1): GAGVSQSPRYKVAKRGQDVALRCDPISGHVSLFWYQQALGQGPEFLTYFQNEAQLDKSGLPSDRFFAERPEGSVSTLKIQRTQQEDSAVYLCASSLTNEQFFGPGTRLTVL.

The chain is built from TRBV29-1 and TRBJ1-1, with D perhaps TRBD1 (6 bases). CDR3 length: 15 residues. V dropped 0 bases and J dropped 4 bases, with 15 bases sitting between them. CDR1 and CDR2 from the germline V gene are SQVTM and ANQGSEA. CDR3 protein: CSVEDSKGVGTEAFF. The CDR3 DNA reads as TGCAGCGTTGAAGATAGTAAGGGGGTGGGCACTGAAGCTTTCTTT.

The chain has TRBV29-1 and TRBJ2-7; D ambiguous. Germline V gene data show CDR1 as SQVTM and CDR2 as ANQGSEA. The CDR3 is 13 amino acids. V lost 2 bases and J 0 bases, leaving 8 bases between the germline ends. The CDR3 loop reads CSVETDISYEQYF. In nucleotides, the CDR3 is TGCAGCGTTGAAACAGACATCTCCTACGAGCAGTACTTC.

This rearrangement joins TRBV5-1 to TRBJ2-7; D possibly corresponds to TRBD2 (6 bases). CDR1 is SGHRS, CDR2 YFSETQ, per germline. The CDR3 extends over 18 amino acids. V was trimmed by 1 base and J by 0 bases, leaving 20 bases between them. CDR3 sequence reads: CASSLSLTGTGVSYEQYF. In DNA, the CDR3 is TGCGCCAGCAGCTTGTCACTCACCGGGACTGGAGTCTCCTACGAGCAGTACTTC. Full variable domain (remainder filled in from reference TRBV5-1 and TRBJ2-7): KAGVTQTPRYLIKTRGQQVTLSCSPISGHRSVSWYQQTPGQGLQFLFEYFSETQRNKGNFPGRFSGRQFSNSRSEMNVSTLELGDSALYLCASSLSLTGTGVSYEQYFGPGTRLTVT.

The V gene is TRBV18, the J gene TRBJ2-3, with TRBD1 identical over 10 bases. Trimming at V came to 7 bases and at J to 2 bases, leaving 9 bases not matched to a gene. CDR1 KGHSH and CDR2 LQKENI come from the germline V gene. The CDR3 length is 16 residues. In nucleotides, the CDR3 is TGTGCCAGCTTCGAGGGACAGGGGTTTCTCACAGATACGCAGTATTTT. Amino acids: CASFEGQGFLTDTQYF.

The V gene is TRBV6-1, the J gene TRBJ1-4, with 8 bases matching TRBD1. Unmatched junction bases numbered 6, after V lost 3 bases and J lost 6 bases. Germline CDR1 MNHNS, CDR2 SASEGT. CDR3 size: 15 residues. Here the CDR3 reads CASSEEDRVYEKLFF. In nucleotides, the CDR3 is TGTGCCAGCAGTGAGGAGGACAGGGTGTATGAAAAACTGTTTTTT.

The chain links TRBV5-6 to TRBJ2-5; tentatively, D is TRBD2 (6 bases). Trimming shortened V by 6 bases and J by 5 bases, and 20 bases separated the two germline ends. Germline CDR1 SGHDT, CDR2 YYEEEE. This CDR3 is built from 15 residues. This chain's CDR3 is CASIRMGPAGETQYF. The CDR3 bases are TGTGCCAGCATTAGAATGGGGCCGGCGGGGGAGACCCAGTACTTC.

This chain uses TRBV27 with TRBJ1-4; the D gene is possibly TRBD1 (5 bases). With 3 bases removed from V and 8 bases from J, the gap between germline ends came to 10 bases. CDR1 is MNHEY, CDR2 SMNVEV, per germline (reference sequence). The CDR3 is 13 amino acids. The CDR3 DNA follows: TGTGCCAGCAGTTTGTCCAGGGAGGAAAAACTGTTTTTT. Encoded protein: CASSLSREEKLFF.

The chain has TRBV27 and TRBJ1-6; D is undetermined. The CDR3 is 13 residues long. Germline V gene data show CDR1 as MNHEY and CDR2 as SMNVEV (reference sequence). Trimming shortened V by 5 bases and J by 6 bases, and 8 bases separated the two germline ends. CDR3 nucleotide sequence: TGTGCCAGCAGTGAAATTCCTAATTCACCCCTCCACTTT. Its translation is CASSEIPNSPLHF.

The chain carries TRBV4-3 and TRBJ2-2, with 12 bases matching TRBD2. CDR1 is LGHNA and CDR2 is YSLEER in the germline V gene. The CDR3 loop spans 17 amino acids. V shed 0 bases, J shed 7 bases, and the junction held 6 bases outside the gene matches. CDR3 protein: CASSQDFGLAGIGELFF. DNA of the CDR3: TGCGCCAGCAGCCAAGATTTCGGACTAGCGGGAATCGGGGAGCTGTTTTTT.

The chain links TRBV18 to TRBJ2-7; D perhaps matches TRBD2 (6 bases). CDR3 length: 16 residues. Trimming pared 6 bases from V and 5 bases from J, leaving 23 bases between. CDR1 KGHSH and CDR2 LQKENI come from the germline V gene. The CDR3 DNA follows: TGTGCCAGCTCCCTTCTCCCGGGACTCCCCCAGAACGAGCAGTACTTC. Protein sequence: CASSLLPGLPQNEQYF.

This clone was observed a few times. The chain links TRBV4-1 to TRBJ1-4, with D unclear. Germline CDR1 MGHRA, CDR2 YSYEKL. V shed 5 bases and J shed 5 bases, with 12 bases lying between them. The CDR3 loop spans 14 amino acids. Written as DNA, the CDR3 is TGCGCCAGCAGCTACCGGTACGACAATGAAAAACTGTTTTTT. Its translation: CASSYRYDNEKLFF.

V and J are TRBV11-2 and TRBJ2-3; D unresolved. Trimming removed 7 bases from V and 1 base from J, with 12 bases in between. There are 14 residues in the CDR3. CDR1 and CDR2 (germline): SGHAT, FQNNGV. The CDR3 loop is CASILREGTDTQYF. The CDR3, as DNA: TGTGCCAGCATCCTTCGCGAGGGCACAGATACGCAGTATTTT.

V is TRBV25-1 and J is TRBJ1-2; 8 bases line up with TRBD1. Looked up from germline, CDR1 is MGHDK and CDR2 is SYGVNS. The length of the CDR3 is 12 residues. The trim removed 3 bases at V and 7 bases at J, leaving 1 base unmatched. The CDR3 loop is CASSDDRGGYTF. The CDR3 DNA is TGTGCCAGCAGTGATGACAGGGGTGGCTACACCTTC.